This T cell receptor beta chain was sequenced in a study of T-cell memory formation after mild COVID-19. Findings and limits, study-wide: Day 37-peaking second-wave clones had unconfirmed SARS-CoV-2 specificity.

The CDR3 runs to 15 residues. CDR1 is SGHVS and CDR2 is FNYEAQ in the germline V gene. V was pared by 0 bases and J by 8 bases, with 4 bases of the junction left unmatched. A remark on this clonotype: The antigen is not known.

It was 5'RACE with constant-segment primers that produced the TCR alpha and TCR beta cDNA libraries, which carried sample barcodes and UMIs. TCRdb re-called the 5' RACE reads through MiXCR, storing one row per CDR3 protein. Among about 290,000 distinct CDR3 sequences, 15% were seen once, and the ten largest hold 20% to 25%. This receptor was taken from a man younger than 30 who had mild COVID-19 (a few samples of this study predate the infection). Cell type and time point are not known. The gene calls are TRBV7-6 and TRBJ1-4; 9 positions match TRBD1. The material sequenced was PBMCs or a T cell subset sorted from them (not recorded which). The CDR3 here is CASSLADRGGEKLFF. Here the CDR3 DNA reads TGTGCCAGCAGCTTAGCGGACAGGGGTGGCGAAAAACTGTTTTTT.